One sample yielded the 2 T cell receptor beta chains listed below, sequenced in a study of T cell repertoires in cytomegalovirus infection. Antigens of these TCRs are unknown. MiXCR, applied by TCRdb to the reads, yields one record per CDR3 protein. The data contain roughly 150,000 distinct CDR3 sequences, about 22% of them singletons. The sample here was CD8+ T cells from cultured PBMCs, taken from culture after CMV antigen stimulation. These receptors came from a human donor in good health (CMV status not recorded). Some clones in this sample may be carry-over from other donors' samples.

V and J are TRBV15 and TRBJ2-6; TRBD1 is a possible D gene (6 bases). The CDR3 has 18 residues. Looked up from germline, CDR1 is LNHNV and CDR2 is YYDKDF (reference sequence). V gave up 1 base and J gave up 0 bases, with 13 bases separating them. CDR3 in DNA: TGTGCCACCAGCAGAGTGGGACAAGGAAGCTCTGGGGCCAACGTCCTGACTTTC. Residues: CATSRVGQGSSGANVLTF. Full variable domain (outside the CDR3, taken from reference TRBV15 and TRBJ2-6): DAMVIQNPRYQVTQFGKPVTLSCSQTLNHNVMYWYQQKSSQAPKLLFHYYDKDFNNEADTPDNFQSRRPNTSFCFLDIRSPGLGDTAMYLCATSRVGQGSSGANVLTFGAGSRLTVL.

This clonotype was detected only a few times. This CDR3 reads CASSPGQLLDEKLFF. CDR3 DNA: TGTGCCAGCAGCCCTGGACAGCTTCTCGATGAAAAACTGTTTTTT. The chain employs TRBV6-2 or TRBV6-3 and TRBJ1-4, with D possibly TRBD1 on 6 matching bases. The CDR3 has 15 residues. Germline CDR1 and CDR2: MNHEY and SVGEGT. V was clipped by 6 bases and J by 6 bases, with 17 bases between them.